The 8 T cell receptor beta chains listed next were all sequenced from one sample in a study of blood T cell repertoires in COVID-19. TCRdb keeps only in-frame clones here, not all; method: immunoSEQ multiplex PCR. The sample yields about 200,000 clones, just over 85% seen once. The sequenced material came from PBMCs or T cells enriched from blood (not recorded which). These receptors all come from a woman in her thirties or forties with acute COVID-19.

This clone was observed once. The rearrangement joins TRBV10-3 to TRBJ1-5; 9 bases line up with TRBD1. The germline V gene encodes CDR1 ENHRY and CDR2 SYGVKD. This CDR3 has 14 amino acids. J gave up 5 bases and V 4 bases, and 3 bases lay outside the gene matches. The CDR3 bases are TGTGCCATCAGTGGACAGGGGGACCATCAGCCCCAGCATTTT. This sequence encodes CAISGQGDHQPQHF.

Remarks on this clone: Other DNA sequences in the sample encode the same CDR3. Here the CDR3 reads CASSFGQRYGYTF. The CDR3 coding sequence is TGTGCCAGCAGTTTCGGACAGCGCTATGGCTACACCTTC. The rearrangement links TRBV27 to TRBJ1-2, with D perhaps TRBD1 (6 bases). The germline CDR1 and CDR2 sequences are MNHEY and SMNVEV (reference sequence). The CDR3 runs to 13 residues. V was trimmed by 3 bases and J by 4 bases, leaving 9 bases between them.

The chain's CDR3 is CASSADRGDYNSPLHF. In DNA form, the CDR3 reads TGTGCCAGCAGTGCCGACAGGGGCGATTACAATTCACCCCTCCACTTT. The chain carries TRBV2 and TRBJ1-6; 8 positions match TRBD1. The CDR3 extends over 16 amino acids. Germline-derived CDR1 and CDR2 are SNHLY and FYNNEI. Trimming took 4 bases from V and 7 from J; bases not matched to a gene: 9.

This chain uses TRBV4-2 with TRBJ2-7; tentative D call: TRBD1 (5 bases). V dropped 1 base and J dropped 5 bases, with 15 bases sitting between them. CDR3 length equals 15 residues. Germline V CDR1 and CDR2: LGHNA, YNFKEQ. CDR3 in DNA: TGTGCCAGCAGCCAAGTTAGGCAGGGTTTCCACGAGCAGTACTTC. It translates to CASSQVRQGFHEQYF.

The J gene is TRBJ2-3, the V gene TRBV6-2 or TRBV6-3; a weak D match, TRBD2 (6 bases). V was cut by 2 bases and J by 6 bases, with 9 bases left in between. The CDR3 length is 13 residues. Germline V gene data show CDR1 as MNHEY and CDR2 as SVGEGT. CDR3 sequence (DNA): TGTGCCAGCAGTTACAGGAGGGCGGATACGCAGTATTTT. Translated: CASSYRRADTQYF.

The rearrangement uses TRBV5-5 and TRBJ1-1; D possibly corresponds to TRBD1 (6 bases). Trimming removed 5 bases from V and 1 base from J, with 18 bases in between. CDR1 and CDR2 from the germline V gene are SGHKS and YYEKEE (reference sequence). The CDR3 is 16 residues long. Here the CDR3 DNA reads TGTGCCAGCAGTCCCCTTACCGGGACACAGAACACTGAAGCTTTCTTT. Translation gives CASSPLTGTQNTEAFF.

The rearrangement links TRBV6-1 to TRBJ1-5, with D possibly matching TRBD1 (5 bases). There are 17 residues in the CDR3. The V gene's germline CDR1 is MNHNS and CDR2 SASEGT. V was clipped by 0 bases and J by 7 bases, with 19 bases between them. The CDR3 reads CASSEAQETERRQPQHF. The CDR3, as DNA: TGTGCCAGCAGTGAAGCGCAGGAGACAGAAAGAAGACAGCCCCAGCATTTT.

The chain employs TRBV3-1 (or the pseudogene TRBV3-2) and TRBJ2-3; a possible D gene is TRBD1 (6 bases). The CDR3 has 16 residues. V shed 5 bases and J shed 1 base, with 16 bases lying between them. The V gene's germline CDR1 is LGHDT and CDR2 YNNKEL (reference sequence). DNA for the CDR3: TGTGCCAGCAGCTTGCGCAGGGGTAGGGGCACAGATACGCAGTATTTT. It encodes CASSLRRGRGTDTQYF.